The following is a T cell receptor beta chain sequence with its context. Its specificity is not known. The sample belongs to a study of T cell responses to AZD1222 COVID-19 vaccine. The trim removed 2 bases at V and 1 base at J, leaving 18 bases unmatched. This CDR3 has 21 residues. The V gene's germline CDR1 is MNHEY and CDR2 SMNVEV (reference sequence). Sequencing was performed with immunoSEQ multiplex PCR; in TCRdb, only in-frame clones are kept and a portion is missing. This table holds around 120,000 clones, more than 85% found once. Points from the study as a whole: Spike as a whole was targeted by vaccine-associated CD4 TCRs, dominant at 160-218 and 743-854. Spike-specific TCR depth and breadth grew after two AZD1222 doses. Donors were chiefly white British, with a greater number of females, and clonal diversity was perhaps underestimated.

The material sequenced was peripheral blood, taken on day 0 of AZD1222 vaccination. The sequence was collected from an adult in good health. J is TRBJ2-3 and V is TRBV27; 10 nucleotides line up with TRBD2. The CDR3 is CASSLRAMGDLAGGGTDTQYF. The DNA of the CDR3 is TGTGCCAGCAGTTTAAGGGCGATGGGGGATTTAGCGGGAGGCGGCACAGATACGCAGTATTTT.